Below, 17 T cell receptor beta chains from the same sample are listed, as sequenced in a study of T cell repertoires in cytomegalovirus infection. TCRdb passed the reads through MiXCR, listing each CDR3 protein once. The sample lists tens of thousands of distinct CDR3 sequences; about 22% were seen once. These receptors' targets are unknown. Sequencing was carried out using PBMCs, sequenced either directly or after in vitro stimulation (not recorded which). These receptors all come from a human donor in good health (CMV status not recorded). Some clones in this sample may be carry-over from other donors' samples.

There are many counts of this clonotype. V usage is TRBV11-3 and J usage is TRBJ2-1, with a tentative D call TRBD2 (6 bases). Trimming took off 1 base at V and 9 bases at J, with 13 bases between the two ends. Germline CDR1 is SGHNT and CDR2 is YENEEA. The CDR3 is 14 amino acids. CDR3 sequence reads: CASSLAGVGGEQFF. The CDR3 region has the DNA TGTGCCAGCAGCTTAGCGGGAGTGGGGGGTGAGCAGTTCTTC.

The chain is built from TRBV7-3 and TRBJ2-1; D remains ambiguous. The ends were cut back, 5 bases at V and 5 bases at J, with 16 bases in the middle. The CDR3 spans 15 residues. CDR1 and CDR2 (germline): SGHTA, FQGTGA. CDR3 residues: CASSRTPDPNNEQFF. For the CDR3, the DNA is TGTGCCAGCAGCCGCACACCCGACCCTAACAATGAGCAGTTCTTC.

This clonotype was seen only a few times. The gene calls are TRBV20-1 and TRBJ2-1; D perhaps matches TRBD2 (6 bases). This CDR3 spans 13 amino acids. Trimming pared 7 bases from V and 6 bases from J, leaving 16 bases between. Germline-derived CDR1 and CDR2 are DFQATT and SNEGSKA (reference sequence). The CDR3 is CSVATSIINEQFF. DNA of the CDR3: TGCAGTGTCGCGACTAGTATTATCAATGAGCAGTTCTTC.

This clonotype was seen more than once but under ten times. The J gene is TRBJ2-2, the V gene TRBV19, with 8 positions matching TRBD2. With V trimmed by 7 bases and J by 1 base, 2 bases remained unmatched. CDR3 length equals 14 residues. The germline V gene encodes CDR1 LNHDA and CDR2 SQIVND (reference sequence). The CDR3 DNA reads TGTGCCAGTAACAGCGGGGGGAACACCGGGGAGCTGTTTTTT. Amino acid sequence: CASNSGGNTGELFF.

The chain links TRBV5-1 to TRBJ2-5, with 9 bases matching TRBD1. Trimming cost V 1 base and J 1 base; bases outside gene matches: 2. CDR3 length equals 15 residues. Germline V CDR1 and CDR2: SGHRS, YFSETQ. The CDR3 region has the DNA TGCGCCAGCAGCTTGCGGGACAGGGCCCAAGAGACCCAGTACTTC. Protein sequence: CASSLRDRAQETQYF.

This clonotype was counted between two and nine times. This chain links TRBV14 with TRBJ1-6; D is ambiguous. The germline V gene encodes CDR1 SGHDN and CDR2 FVKESK. The CDR3 length is 11 residues. Deletions cut 4 bases from V and 14 bases from J, with 9 bases between. CDR3 DNA: TGTGCCAGCAGCCTATCCGGGGCCCTCCACTTT. Its protein product is CASSLSGALHF.

The gene calls are TRBV28 and TRBJ1-1, with D perhaps TRBD1 (6 bases). Per germline, CDR1 MDHEN and CDR2 SYDVKM. V was pared by 7 bases and J by 6 bases, with 12 bases between. The CDR3 runs to 12 residues. CDR3 coding DNA: TGTGCCAGCACCGAGGGGGTACCTGAAGCTTTCTTT. It specifies CASTEGVPEAFF. The full variable domain, completed using reference TRBV28 and TRBJ1-1, is DVKVTQSSRYLVKRTGEKVFLECVQDMDHENMFWYRQDPGLGLRLIYFSYDVKMKEKGDIPEGYSVSREKKERFSLILESASTNQTSMYLCASTEGVPEAFFGQGTRLTVV.

This clonotype showed up just a few times. The rearrangement links TRBV7-2 to TRBJ1-5, with unresolved D. The CDR3 contains 15 residues. The V end lost 0 bases, the J end lost 0 bases, and 6 bases lay between the germline ends. The germline CDR1 and CDR2 sequences are SGHTA and FQGNSA. CDR3 bases: TGTGCCAGCAGCTTAGCAGGGTCTAGCAATCAGCCCCAGCATTTT. Translating gives CASSLAGSSNQPQHF.

This clonotype was picked up a small number of times. The chain carries TRBV27 and TRBJ1-1; maybe TRBD1 (5 bases). This CDR3 contains 16 residues. V was cut by 3 bases and J by 0 bases, with 14 bases left in between. Germline CDR1 and CDR2: MNHEY and SMNVEV (reference sequence). The CDR3 DNA follows: TGTGCCAGCAGTTTGGAGCAGGGAAGGGTGAACACTGAAGCTTTCTTT. Translating it yields CASSLEQGRVNTEAFF.

The V call is TRBV18, the J call TRBJ1-5; D is perhaps TRBD1 (5 bases). The CDR3 length is 13 residues. Per germline, CDR1 KGHSH and CDR2 LQKENI. The V and J ends lost 0 bases and 8 bases respectively, with 8 bases between them. The CDR3 sequence: CASSPPGEEPQHF. The CDR3, as DNA: TGTGCCAGCTCACCACCGGGGGAGGAGCCCCAGCATTTT.

This clonotype was seen ten or more times. V gene TRBV7-2 combines with J gene TRBJ1-1; D unclear. Germline CDR1 and CDR2: SGHTA and FQGNSA. The length of the CDR3 is 15 residues. V shed 5 bases and J shed 3 bases, with 16 bases lying between them. CDR3 residues: CASSLMGGFDTEAFF. DNA of the CDR3: TGTGCCAGCAGCCTAATGGGAGGGTTCGACACTGAAGCTTTCTTT. Full variable domain (remainder filled in from reference TRBV7-2 and TRBJ1-1): GAGVSQSPSNKVTEKGKDVELRCDPISGHTALYWYRQSLGQGLEFLIYFQGNSAPDKSGLPSDRFSAERTGGSVSTLTIQRTQQEDSAVYLCASSLMGGFDTEAFFGQGTRLTVV.

V is TRBV20-1 and J is TRBJ2-3; 7 bases are shared with TRBD2. Germline V lookup: CDR1 DFQATT, CDR2 SNEGSKA (reference sequence). This CDR3 has 20 amino acids. With 5 bases clipped from V and 6 bases from J, the junction kept 29 bases outside the gene matches. The CDR3, as DNA: TGCAGTGCTCCCCAGGGCGGGAGCTATCCCCTCATGCGCTTTGTGGATACGCAGTATTTT. Translating gives CSAPQGGSYPLMRFVDTQYF.

This clonotype has a handful of counts. The V and J genes are TRBV12-3 or TRBV12-4 and TRBJ2-7; 7 bases are shared with TRBD1. The CDR3 has 12 residues. After removal of 4 bases from V and 6 bases from J, the junction contained 3 bases not matched to a gene. The CDR3 bases are TGTGCCAGCAGTTCGACAGGGCTCGAGCAGTACGTC. Encoded protein: CASSSTGLEQYV.

The rearrangement links TRBV6-2 or TRBV6-3 to TRBJ1-5, with D uncertain. The V end lost 0 bases, the J end lost 1 base, and 19 bases lay between the germline ends. The germline V gene encodes CDR1 MNHEY and CDR2 SVGEGT. The CDR3 runs to 19 residues. As DNA, the CDR3 is TGTGCCAGCAGTTACTCGAGAGTAAGAAAGGCCTACAGCAATCAGCCCCAGCATTTT. Protein: CASSYSRVRKAYSNQPQHF.

This clonotype was counted at least ten times. The chain couples TRBV6-2 or TRBV6-3 to TRBJ2-1; D could derive from TRBD1 or TRBD2 (5 bases each). Trimming shortened V by 4 bases and J by 0 bases, and 10 bases separated the two germline ends. Germline V gene data show CDR1 as MNHEY and CDR2 as SVGEGT. CDR3 length: 15 residues. CDR3 coding DNA: TGTGCCAGCAGTTCCGGGACGAGCTCCTACAATGAGCAGTTCTTC. Amino acids: CASSSGTSSYNEQFF.

The rearrangement uses TRBV27 and TRBJ2-3, with D uncertain. The CDR3 is made up of 15 amino acids. Germline V gene sequence: CDR1 MNHEY, CDR2 SMNVEV (reference sequence). Trimming shortened V by 7 bases and J by 0 bases, and 14 bases separated the two germline ends. This chain's CDR3 is CASTTTVLSTDTQYF. In DNA, the CDR3 is TGTGCCAGCACCACAACAGTCCTTAGCACAGATACGCAGTATTTT.

This clonotype was seen more than once but under ten times. This chain uses TRBV6-2 or TRBV6-3 with TRBJ2-7, with no clear D. CDR3 length: 13 residues. V was shortened by 3 bases and J by 2 bases, with 8 bases between the two germline ends. The germline V gene encodes CDR1 MNHEY and CDR2 SVGEGT. The CDR3 region is CASSYEQTYEQYV. The CDR3 DNA sequence: TGTGCCAGCAGTTATGAACAAACCTACGAGCAGTACGTC.